Listed below are T cell receptor beta chains from one sample, sequenced in a study of tumor-infiltrating lymphocytes in localized non-small cell lung cancer. Libraries were prepared by immunoSEQ multiplex PCR; TCRdb keeps only in-frame clonotypes and omits some of them. Among over 15,000 clones listed, approximately 70% were seen once. Sequenced input: lung tumor tissue. The source of these receptors is a human donor with non-small cell lung cancer. Each CDR3 is given with its conserved first and last residue. A D gene is named only where the DNA matches it firmly. Size tells how often a clone was seen (once, few, many) or the class of an expanded clone, and some rows leave it out.

V: TRBV7-2; J: TRBJ2-3; size: NA; D: NA; DNA: TGTGCCAGCAGCCCGTCAATGGATACGCAGTATTTT; CDR3: CASSPSMDTQYF
V: TRBV19; J: TRBJ1-2; size: once; D: NA; DNA: TGTGCCAGTAGTGTAGCAGGGAACTATGGCTACACCTTC; CDR3: CASSVAGNYGYTF
V: TRBV29-1; J: TRBJ2-2; size: NA; D: TRBD1; DNA: TGCAGCGGTCGACAGGGGGCGGTTAGTAACGGGGAGCTGTTTTTT; CDR3: CSGRQGAVSNGELFF
V: TRBV15; J: TRBJ1-1; size: once; D: NA; DNA: TGTGCCACCAGCAGAGACTCCCCGACAGCGGGGGCCAAGAACACTGAAGCTTTCTTT; CDR3: CATSRDSPTAGAKNTEAFF
V: TRBV7-8; J: TRBJ2-3; size: NA; D: NA; DNA: TGTGCCAGCACCGCTGGCGTCAGGGGCACAGATACGCAGTATTTT; CDR3: CASTAGVRGTDTQYF
V: TRBV19; J: TRBJ1-2; size: NA; D: NA; DNA: TGTGCCAGTAAAGAGGTAGCAGGTTTTTATGGCTACACCTTC; CDR3: CASKEVAGFYGYTF
V: TRBV19; J: TRBJ1-5; size: NA; D: TRBD1; DNA: TGTGCCAGTAGTTTCGGACAGGGGACCTACCAGCCCCAGCATTTT; CDR3: CASSFGQGTYQPQHF
V: TRBV19; J: TRBJ1-1; size: NA; D: NA; DNA: TGTGCCAGTAATCCGACAGGACTGAACACTGAAGCTTTCTTT; CDR3: CASNPTGLNTEAFF
V: TRBV29-1; J: TRBJ2-1; size: NA; D: TRBD2; DNA: TGCAGCGCCGGCAGCGGGAACAATGAGCAGTTCTTC; CDR3: CSAGSGNNEQFF
V: TRBV28; J: TRBJ1-2; size: NA; D: NA; DNA: TGTGCCAGCAGTCCACCGGGACAAAACTATGGCTACACCTTC; CDR3: CASSPPGQNYGYTF